A selection of T cell receptor beta chains follows, all from one sample in a study of a mutant IDH1 vaccine in newly diagnosed glioma. The protocol was immunoSEQ multiplex PCR, while the TCRdb copy is restricted to in-frame clones and leaves out a portion. Of 45,000 to 65,000 clones in the sample, less than 65% were seen once. The antigens for these receptors are not known. This specimen was peripheral blood mononuclear cells (PBMCs), taken from a glioma patient whose treatment included an IDH1 peptide vaccine. All receptors derive from a man in his forties or fifties with glioma. Some clones in this sample may be carry-over from other donors' samples. The CDR3 runs from the conserved cysteine through the conserved F or W. D genes are given only for firm matches. Size tells how often a clone was seen (once, few, many) or the class of an expanded clone, and some rows leave it out.

cdr3_nt | cdr3_aa | j_call | clone_size | v_call | d_call
TGCGCCAGCAGCTTACGGGGCGCTAACTATGGCTACACCTTC | CASSLRGANYGYTF | TRBJ1-2 | - | TRBV5-1 | -
TGCAGTTCCGGACAGGGAAACACCATATATTTT | CSSGQGNTIYF | TRBJ1-3 | - | TRBV20-1 | -
TGTGCCAGCAGCCGAGGGGAGGAGACCCAGTACTTC | CASSRGEETQYF | TRBJ2-5 | - | TRBV7-8 | -
TGCGCCAGCAGCTGGACAGGAGGGGCAGATACGCAGTATTTT | CASSWTGGADTQYF | TRBJ2-3 | - | TRBV5-1 | -
TGCGCCAGCAGCTTGGAAAGCGGCCAAAACACCGGGGAGCTGTTTTTT | CASSLESGQNTGELFF | TRBJ2-2 | few | TRBV5-1 | -
TGTGCCAGTAGTCGCAGGCCAAATACAGATACGCAGTATTTT | CASSRRPNTDTQYF | TRBJ2-3 | - | TRBV19 | -
TGCGCCAGCAGCCCCCGACGGACCAATTCACCCCTCCACTTT | CASSPRRTNSPLHF | TRBJ1-6 | - | TRBV4-1 | -
TGTGCCAGCAGCGTAGCGGCCGGGTCCGATACGCAGTATTTT | CASSVAAGSDTQYF | TRBJ2-3 | - | TRBV9 | -
TGTGCCAGCAGCTTTTTATATCGGGAGCTCGACACTGAAGCTTTCTTT | CASSFLYRELDTEAFF | TRBJ1-1 | - | TRBV5-6 | -
TGTGCCAGCAGTTCGGGACTAGCGGGGGGCCGCGAGACCCAGTACTTC | CASSSGLAGGRETQYF | TRBJ2-5 | - | TRBV27 | TRBD2
TGTGCCTGGGCACCCGGGACGGGAAATGAAAAACTGTTTTTT | CAWAPGTGNEKLFF | TRBJ1-4 | - | TRBV30 | -
TGTGCCAGCTCACCACCGAGTAAGGGGCCGATCACTGAAGCTTTCTTT | CASSPPSKGPITEAFF | TRBJ1-1 | - | TRBV18 | -
TGCACCAGCAGCCAGCCGGGACGGTTGATCTACGAGCAGTACTTC | CTSSQPGRLIYEQYF | TRBJ2-7 | few | TRBV1 | -
TGCGCCAGCGGGACACTCAGCTCCTACGAGCAGTACTTC | CASGTLSSYEQYF | TRBJ2-7 | once | TRBV5-1 | -
TGTGCCTGGAGTGTCGTCAGAACTGAAGCTTTCTTT | CAWSVVRTEAFF | TRBJ1-1 | - | TRBV30 | -
TGTGCCAGTAGTACGTTCAGGGGGGACAACTATGGCTACACCTTC | CASSTFRGDNYGYTF | TRBJ1-2 | once | TRBV19 | TRBD1
TGTGCCAGCAGCCGAAGCGGGGGGGGCTACAATGAGCAGTTCTTC | CASSRSGGGYNEQFF | TRBJ2-1 | - | TRBV7-9 | TRBD2
TGTGCCAGCAGACCAGGGGGCAGGGATGAAAAACTGTTTTTT | CASRPGGRDEKLFF | TRBJ1-4 | once | TRBV6-5 | TRBD1
TGTGCCAGCAATCGGGACAGCCTAGCATCATATGGCTACACCTTC | CASNRDSLASYGYTF | TRBJ1-2 | - | TRBV5-4 | TRBD1
TGCAGCGACCGGGGGGACGGGTATGAGCAGTTCTTC | CSDRGDGYEQFF | TRBJ2-1 | - | TRBV29-1 | TRBD2
TGTGCCAGCAGTTACTTGGGGGCGGAGACCCAGTACTTC | CASSYLGAETQYF | TRBJ2-5 | - | TRBV6-5 | -
TGTGCCAGCAGCTCACAAGGGCCCTCTCCACCCCTCCACTTT | CASSSQGPSPPLHF | TRBJ1-6 | - | TRBV7-8 | -
TGTGCGGGCAGACCGGACAGCCTTAATGAAAAACTGTTTTTT | CAGRPDSLNEKLFF | TRBJ1-4 | - | TRBV2 | -
TGTGCCAGCAGCCAAGAGGGGGCGGGGGGCCCTCCGGGGGAGCAGTACTTC | CASSQEGAGGPPGEQYF | TRBJ2-7 | - | TRBV4-2 | TRBD2
TGTGCCAGCCCGGACCAAACCTACGAGCAGTACTTC | CASPDQTYEQYF | TRBJ2-7 | few | TRBV6-6 | -
TGTGCCAGCAGTGCCGAGACAGGAAACACTGAAGCTTTCTTT | CASSAETGNTEAFF | TRBJ1-1 | - | TRBV2 | -
TGTGCCTGGAGTAGGACAGTTGGCGCGGACACCATATATTTT | CAWSRTVGADTIYF | TRBJ1-3 | - | TRBV30 | -
TGTGCCAGCAGCCAACAGGGAAGCAATCAGCCCCAGCATTTT | CASSQQGSNQPQHF | TRBJ1-5 | - | TRBV6-5 | -
TGTGCCAGCTTGAGGGGGACAGCTGGCGAAAAACTGTTTTTT | CASLRGTAGEKLFF | TRBJ1-4 | once | TRBV6-1 | TRBD1